This TCR beta chain appears in the sequencing data of a study of CD8 T cells in ankylosing spondylitis. It was by quantitative 5'-RACE with molecular barcodes that TCR beta libraries were made. A single record per CDR3 protein comes from TCRdb applying MiXCR to the 5' RACE reads. The repertoire consists of 200,000 to 250,000 distinct CDR3 sequences, with about 17% occurring once and the leading ten covering 42%. This clonotype was detected ten times or more. Antigen unknown. Germline CDR1 DFQATT, CDR2 SNEGSKA (reference sequence). The CDR3 runs to 13 residues. V lost 6 bases and J lost 3, with 14 bases in between. Notes on the study in general: Within peripheral blood, clones linked to disease were CD8+ and relatively rare. Significant enrichment of disease-linked clones was reportedly seen in matched ankylosing spondylitis synovial fluid. Several highly homologous variants formed a TCR beta motif that appeared characteristic of ankylosing spondylitis blood.

This rearrangement joins TRBV20-1 to TRBJ1-1, with D hard to call. The material sequenced was blood, either unsorted or a sorted T cell fraction (not recorded which). The clonotype comes from a male donor with ankylosing spondylitis. CDR3 sequence reads: CSAKRGGDTEAFF. The CDR3 DNA is TGCAGTGCCAAACGGGGAGGAGACACTGAAGCTTTCTTT.